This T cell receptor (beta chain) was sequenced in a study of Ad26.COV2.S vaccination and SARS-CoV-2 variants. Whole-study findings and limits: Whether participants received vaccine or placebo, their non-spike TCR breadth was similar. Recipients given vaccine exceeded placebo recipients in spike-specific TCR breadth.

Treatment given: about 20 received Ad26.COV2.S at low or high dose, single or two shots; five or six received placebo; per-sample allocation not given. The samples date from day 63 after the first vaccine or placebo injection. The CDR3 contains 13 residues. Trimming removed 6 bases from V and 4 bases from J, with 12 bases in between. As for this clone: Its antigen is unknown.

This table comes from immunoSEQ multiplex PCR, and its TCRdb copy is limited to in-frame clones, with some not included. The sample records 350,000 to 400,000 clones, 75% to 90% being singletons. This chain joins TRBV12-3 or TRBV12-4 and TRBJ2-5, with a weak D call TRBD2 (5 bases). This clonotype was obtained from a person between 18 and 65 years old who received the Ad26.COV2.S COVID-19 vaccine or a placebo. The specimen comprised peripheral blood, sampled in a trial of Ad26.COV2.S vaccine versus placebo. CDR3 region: CASSEDGGETQYF. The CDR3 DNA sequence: TGTGCCAGCAGCGAGGACGGAGGAGAGACCCAGTACTTC.